The 14 T cell receptor beta chains given below trace back to one sample, sequenced in a study of blood T cell repertoires in COVID-19. Measured with immunoSEQ multiplex PCR; TCRdb has only the in-frame clones, and not every one. The table lists approximately 200,000 clones, 94% of them singletons. Material: peripheral blood. These TCRs come from a man aged 25-45 years with COVID-19, enrolled during active disease.

The sample holds one count of this clone. The genes are TRBV9 and TRBJ1-1, with 7 positions matching TRBD1. Germline V lookup: CDR1 SGDLS, CDR2 YYNGEE. Losses at the gene ends were 3 bases for V and 3 bases for J; bases not matched to a gene: 5. The CDR3 is made up of 14 amino acids. The CDR3 region is CASSGNRGDTEAFF. The CDR3 DNA reads as TGTGCCAGCAGCGGAAACAGGGGAGACACTGAAGCTTTCTTT.

V is TRBV2 and J is TRBJ2-7; 9 nucleotides agree with TRBD1. The V and J ends lost 6 bases and 2 bases, in that order; junction bases with no gene match: 5. The germline V gene has CDR1 SNHLY and CDR2 FYNNEI. This CDR3 comprises 14 residues. CDR3 sequence: CASRRGDRAYEQYF. The CDR3 nucleotides are TGTGCCAGCAGGAGGGGGGACAGGGCCTACGAGCAGTACTTC.

V and J are TRBV7-2 and TRBJ2-5; perhaps TRBD1 as D (7 bases). V was clipped by 2 bases and J by 1 base, with 20 bases between them. In germline, CDR1 is SGHTA, CDR2 FQGNSA. The CDR3 runs to 18 residues. CDR3 nucleotides: TGTGCCAGCAGCTTATTTAGTTCAGGAGGGGGCGGCCAAGAGACCCAGTACTTC. Translating it yields CASSLFSSGGGGQETQYF.

The gene calls are TRBV5-1 and TRBJ2-2, with D possibly being TRBD2 (5 bases). Looked up from germline, CDR1 is SGHRS and CDR2 is YFSETQ. There are 16 residues in the CDR3. Trimming took 3 bases from V and 1 from J, leaving 13 bases between them. The CDR3 DNA reads TGCGCCAGCAGCTGGCGGGCCCAGGTGAACACCGGGGAGCTGTTTTTT. Protein sequence: CASSWRAQVNTGELFF. The variable domain in full, with the rest retrieved from reference TRBV5-1 and TRBJ2-2, is KAGVTQTPRYLIKTRGQQVTLSCSPISGHRSVSWYQQTPGQGLQFLFEYFSETQRNKGNFPGRFSGRQFSNSRSEMNVSTLELGDSALYLCASSWRAQVNTGELFFGEGSRLTVL.

A single count supports this clone. The chain joins TRBV9 to TRBJ1-2; TRBD1 matches 9 bases. The CDR3 sequence is 13 residues long. Per the germline V gene, CDR1 is SGDLS and CDR2 is YYNGEE. Trimming removed 3 bases from V and 5 bases from J; junction bases left unmatched: 2. CDR3 in DNA: TGTGCCAGCAGCGAAGACAGGGGGTATGGCTACACCTTC. Amino acid sequence: CASSEDRGYGYTF. Variable domain in full (rest from reference TRBV9 and TRBJ1-2): DSGVTQTPKHLITATGQRVTLRCSPRSGDLSVYWYQQSLDQGLQFLIQYYNGEERAKGNILERFSAQQFPDLHSELNLSSLELGDSALYFCASSEDRGYGYTFGSGTRLTVV.

The chain carries TRBV2 and TRBJ2-3, with D possibly being TRBD2 (5 bases). The CDR3 runs to 15 residues. Trimming left V 7 bases short and J 0 bases short, with 14 bases between. The germline V gene encodes CDR1 SNHLY and CDR2 FYNNEI. Here the CDR3 DNA reads TGTGCCAGCAAAAGAGCGGAAACAAGCACAGATACGCAGTATTTT. Translation gives CASKRAETSTDTQYF.

The chain employs TRBV27 and TRBJ2-7, with TRBD1 identical over 7 bases. The CDR3 runs 12 residues. J gave up 7 bases and V 4 bases, and 4 bases lay outside the gene matches. CDR1 and CDR2 (germline): MNHEY, SMNVEV (reference sequence). The CDR3 region has the DNA TGTGCCAGCAGTTCCGGGACAGCTGAGCAGTACTTC. It specifies CASSSGTAEQYF.

The chain couples TRBV29-1 to TRBJ1-1, with 8 bases lining up with TRBD1. Germline V gene sequence: CDR1 SQVTM, CDR2 ANQGSEA. The CDR3 covers 12 residues. Germline trimming cut 7 bases from V and 4 bases from J; bases unmatched to any gene: 5. The CDR3 nucleotides read TGCAGCGCTTTCAGGGGGCCCACTGAAGCTTTCTTT. Translation gives CSAFRGPTEAFF.

V usage is TRBV21-1 and J usage is TRBJ1-1; the table's TRBD1 call for D was not verified on the DNA. TRBV21-1 has pseudogene status. The CDR3 runs 16 residues. CDR3 sequence reads: CASSKDDPGTNTEAFF. The DNA of the CDR3 is TGTGCCAGCAGCAAAGATGATCCAGGAACGAACACTGAAGCTTTCTTT.

Notes on this clone: The same CDR3 arises from other DNA sequences in this sample as well. The J gene is TRBJ1-1, the V gene TRBV5-1; the D gene is possibly TRBD1 (5 bases). Trimming shortened V by 2 bases and J by 2 bases, and 10 bases separated the two germline ends. The germline CDR1 and CDR2 sequences are SGHRS and YFSETQ. There are 14 residues in the CDR3. DNA for the CDR3: TGCGCCAGCAGCTTAACAGGTGGAAACACTGAAGCTTTCTTT. Residues: CASSLTGGNTEAFF.

The V call is TRBV13, the J call TRBJ2-3; 10 bases fit TRBD2. Per the germline V gene, CDR1 is PRHDT and CDR2 is FYEKMQ (reference sequence). J lost 3 bases, V lost 5 bases, and 11 bases had no gene match. The CDR3 totals 17 residues. The CDR3 is CASSGRERGGSTDTQYF. CDR3 DNA sequence: TGTGCCAGCAGCGGCCGGGAGCGGGGGGGTTCTACAGATACGCAGTATTTT.

This rearrangement joins TRBV11-2 to TRBJ2-7; tentative D call: TRBD2 (6 bases). The V end lost 4 bases, the J end lost 1 base, and 20 bases lay between the germline ends. CDR1 is SGHAT, CDR2 FQNNGV, per germline. This CDR3 region has 17 residues. The CDR3 nucleotides read TGTGCCAGCAGCTCCTCGGTGGGTTGGGGGGAATCCTACGAGCAGTACTTC. Residues: CASSSSVGWGESYEQYF.

V is TRBV12-3 or TRBV12-4 and J is TRBJ1-5; D is ambiguous. This CDR3 has 13 amino acids. The germline V and J ends were trimmed by 2 bases and 7 bases, with 9 bases remaining between them. In nucleotides, the CDR3 is TGTGCCAGCAGTTTAAATTTACAGCAGCCCCAGCATTTT. This encodes CASSLNLQQPQHF.

This sequence joins TRBV5-1 and TRBJ1-6, with D tentatively TRBD1 (6 bases). Trimming took 0 bases from V and 7 from J, leaving 11 bases between them. Germline CDR1 SGHRS, CDR2 YFSETQ. The CDR3 contains 15 residues. The CDR3 is CASSLASDRNSPLHF. For the CDR3, the DNA is TGCGCCAGCAGCTTGGCATCCGACAGGAATTCACCCCTCCACTTT. Using reference TRBV5-1 and TRBJ1-6 for the parts outside the CDR3, the full variable domain is KAGVTQTPRYLIKTRGQQVTLSCSPISGHRSVSWYQQTPGQGLQFLFEYFSETQRNKGNFPGRFSGRQFSNSRSEMNVSTLELGDSALYLCASSLASDRNSPLHFGNGTRLTVT.